Listed here are 30 T cell receptor beta chains from one sample, sequenced in a study of T cells expressing NK-cell markers. TCRdb re-called the 5' RACE reads, yielding one record per CDR3 amino acid sequence without DNA. This repertoire includes fewer than 550,000 distinct CDR3 sequences. The sample comprised blood T cells: a sorted CD56 or NKG2C T cell subset, CD4+ or CD8+ T cells, or bulk PBMC T cells (not recorded which). The receptors come from a woman in her fifties or sixties in good health.

The chain combines TRBV5-6 with TRBJ1-1. CDR1 and CDR2 from the germline V gene are SGHDT and YYEEEE. The CDR3 runs 14 residues. The CDR3 spells CASSFGPPNTEAFF.

Here the CDR3 reads CASGLVPKTDRGANVLTF. The chain carries TRBV12-5 and TRBJ2-6. Germline V lookup: CDR1 LGHNT, CDR2 FRNRAP. The CDR3 runs to 18 residues.

The chain has TRBV6-1 and TRBJ2-1; TCRdb designates TRBD1, a call that cannot be tested without DNA. This CDR3 contains 15 residues. CDR1 and CDR2 (germline): MNHNS, SASEGT. CDR3 in amino acids: CASSARRTDNNEQFF.

The rearrangement uses TRBV25-1 and TRBJ2-5; TCRdb designates TRBD1, a call that cannot be tested without DNA. The germline gives CDR1 MGHDK, CDR2 SYGVNS. This CDR3 has 13 amino acids. The CDR3 loop reads CAIGDKQGETQYF.

The rearrangement uses TRBV14 and TRBJ2-1; the TCRdb D gene call, TRBD1, has no DNA to confirm it. This CDR3 has 15 residues. Germline loops: CDR1 SGHDN, CDR2 FVKESK. The chain's CDR3 is CASSLRTGRYNEQFF.

This chain connects TRBV29-1 to TRBJ2-1; lacking DNA, the TRBD1 call made by TCRdb goes unchecked. The CDR3 extends over 15 amino acids. Germline V gene lookup returns CDR1 SQVTM and CDR2 ANQGSEA. CDR3 region: CSVVGGRESYNEQFF.

The chain has TRBV5-4 and TRBJ1-1; the TRBD1 assignment by TCRdb is unverifiable without DNA. The CDR3 contains 15 residues. Looked up from germline, CDR1 is SGHNT and CDR2 is YYREEE (reference sequence). CDR3 in amino acids: CASSLAGAGMTEAFF.

The chain combines TRBV5-1 with TRBJ1-4; TCRdb's D call of TRBD1 is untestable without DNA. Germline V gene lookup returns CDR1 SGHRS and CDR2 YFSETQ. This CDR3 has 14 amino acids. The CDR3 reads CASSLQGQGRKLFF.

This sequence joins TRBV10-3 and TRBJ2-5; the TRBD1 assignment by TCRdb is unverifiable without DNA. The CDR3 has 14 amino acids. From germline, CDR1 is ENHRY and CDR2 SYGVKD. CDR3 sequence: CATRGTGPQETQYF.

The chain recombines TRBV20-1 with TRBJ2-1. Germline V gene data show CDR1 as DFQATT and CDR2 as SNEGSKA (reference sequence). The CDR3 is 12 amino acids. This CDR3 is CSASDLAGSRFF.

This rearrangement joins TRBV4-1 to TRBJ2-5; checking the TCRdb D call of TRBD1 is not possible without DNA. Germline CDR1 reads MGHRA; CDR2 reads YSYEKL. The CDR3 loop spans 16 amino acids. The CDR3 sequence is CASSQPTGRRGETQYF.

The V and J genes are TRBV7-2 and TRBJ2-1; TCRdb calls TRBD2, which cannot be checked without DNA. The length of the CDR3 is 15 residues. The germline V gene has CDR1 SGHTA and CDR2 FQGNSA. CDR3 sequence reads: CASSLEGRPDDEQFF.

The chain employs TRBV5-1 and TRBJ1-1; TCRdb outputs TRBD1, but without DNA this stays unchecked. CDR1 and CDR2 (germline): SGHRS, YFSETQ. The CDR3 is made up of 17 amino acids. The CDR3: CASSTDRQNLMNTEAFF.

V and J are TRBV3-1 and TRBJ2-4. Per germline, CDR1 LGHDT and CDR2 YNNKEL (reference sequence). The CDR3 runs to 16 residues. This CDR3 reads CASSQGPPIAKNIQYF.

The rearrangement links TRBV7-9 to TRBJ2-1; the TRBD2 assignment by TCRdb is unverifiable without DNA. The germline V gene encodes CDR1 SEHNR and CDR2 FQNEAQ (reference sequence). CDR3 length: 18 residues. CDR3 residues: CASSRPRILGREHNEQFF. Drawing the rest from reference TRBV7-9 and TRBJ2-1, the complete variable domain is DTGVSQNPRHKITKRGQNVTFRCDPISEHNRLYWYRQTLGQGPEFLTYFQNEAQLEKSRLLSDRFSAERPKGSFSTLEIQRTEQGDSAMYLCASSRPRILGREHNEQFFGPGTRLTVL.

V is TRBV6-1 and J is TRBJ2-1; TCRdb proposes TRBD1, but this gene call is untestable without DNA. Germline values: CDR1 MNHNS, CDR2 SASEGT. This CDR3 is built from 14 residues. The CDR3 sequence: CAPVLGGRDNEQFF.

The V and J genes are TRBV6-1 and TRBJ2-4. CDR1 MNHNS and CDR2 SASEGT come from the germline V gene. This CDR3 has 13 amino acids. The CDR3 is CASSTGPKNIQYF.

CDR3 protein: CASRPRGTLTGELFF. V gene TRBV7-9 combines with J gene TRBJ2-2; TCRdb picks TRBD1, but there is no DNA to check that call. The CDR3 covers 15 residues. Per the germline V gene, CDR1 is SEHNR and CDR2 is FQNEAQ (reference sequence).

This chain joins TRBV12-3 or TRBV12-4 and TRBJ2-1; the D call from TCRdb, TRBD2, cannot be confirmed without DNA. The CDR3 is 14 residues long. The CDR3 here is CASSFGRESNEQFF.

The rearrangement uses TRBV29-1 and TRBJ1-1; TCRdb calls TRBD1, which cannot be checked without DNA. CDR1 is SQVTM, CDR2 ANQGSEA, per germline. This CDR3 is 14 amino acids long. The chain's CDR3 is CSVVNRGLNTEAFF.

The chain links TRBV11-3 to TRBJ1-1; without DNA, the TCRdb call of TRBD1 cannot be checked. The CDR3 consists of 14 residues. CDR1 is SGHNT and CDR2 is YENEEA in the germline V gene. CDR3 amino acids: CASTPAGTNTEAFF.

The gene calls are TRBV20-1 and TRBJ2-1; TCRdb returns TRBD2, unconfirmable since there is no DNA. The CDR3 extends over 13 amino acids. Germline V lookup: CDR1 DFQATT, CDR2 SNEGSKA (reference sequence). The CDR3 sequence is CSARTGLVPEQFF.

The chain couples TRBV4-2 to TRBJ2-2; TCRdb's D gene call, TRBD2, goes unchecked for lack of DNA. The CDR3 extends over 16 amino acids. Germline CDR1 is LGHNA and CDR2 is YNFKEQ. CDR3 sequence: CASSQEASGNTGELFF.

V usage is TRBV5-4 and J usage is TRBJ2-7; checking the TCRdb D call of TRBD1 is not possible without DNA. This CDR3 has 13 amino acids. Germline-derived CDR1 and CDR2 are SGHNT and YYREEE (reference sequence). The CDR3: CASSSTGTNEQYF.

This chain uses TRBV20-1 with TRBJ1-5; TCRdb designates TRBD1, a call that cannot be tested without DNA. CDR1 is DFQATT and CDR2 is SNEGSKA in the germline V gene (reference sequence). The length of the CDR3 is 15 residues. The CDR3 spells CSASLRGVVVGPQHF.

This chain joins TRBV29-1 and TRBJ2-2; no DNA is available, so the TRBD1 call from TCRdb remains unchecked. Germline-derived CDR1 and CDR2 are SQVTM and ANQGSEA. The CDR3 loop spans 14 amino acids. This CDR3 reads CSVVPEGDTGELFF.

This chain joins TRBV20-1 and TRBJ2-3; TCRdb calls TRBD1, which cannot be checked without DNA. Germline V lookup: CDR1 DFQATT, CDR2 SNEGSKA (reference sequence). CDR3 length equals 16 residues. CDR3 sequence: CSASKEGGGRTDTQYF.

Here the CDR3 reads CSVSRAGETQYF. The chain links TRBV20-1 to TRBJ2-5; TCRdb returns TRBD2, unconfirmable since there is no DNA. Germline V gene data show CDR1 as DFQATT and CDR2 as SNEGSKA (reference sequence). The CDR3 spans 12 residues.

The J gene is TRBJ2-5, the V gene TRBV2. Per germline, CDR1 SNHLY and CDR2 FYNNEI. This CDR3 region has 15 residues. The CDR3 spells CASKVDVPVQETQYF.

The V and J genes are TRBV2 and TRBJ1-2. The CDR3 runs to 13 residues. CDR1 and CDR2 (germline): SNHLY, FYNNEI. The CDR3 loop is CASSDAINYGYTF.